What follows are 10 T cell receptor beta chains derived from one specimen sequenced in a study of tumor-infiltrating lymphocytes in localized non-small cell lung cancer. Produced via immunoSEQ multiplex PCR; TCRdb's table is partial and in-frame only. The table lists over 15,000 clones, 40% to 45% of them singletons, with about a sixth in the top ten. Sequenced sample: lung tumor tissue. The receptors come from a human donor with non-small cell lung cancer.

The genes are TRBV6-5 and TRBJ2-3; the D is unclear. The CDR3 covers 12 residues. The germline V and J ends were trimmed by 6 bases and 0 bases, with 4 bases remaining between them. CDR1 is MNHEY and CDR2 is SVGAGI in the germline V gene. This chain's CDR3 is CASSLSTDTQYF. The CDR3, as DNA: TGTGCCAGCAGCCTGAGCACAGATACGCAGTATTTT.

This clone came up a few times. DNA for the CDR3: TGTGCCAGTAGTATAAGGGAGGGAGACACCGGGGAGCTGTTTTTT. Amino acid sequence: CASSIREGDTGELFF. The V and J genes are TRBV19 and TRBJ2-2; 7 bases agree with TRBD2. Germline CDR1 and CDR2: LNHDA and SQIVND (reference sequence). J gave up 3 bases and V 2 bases, and 3 bases lay outside the gene matches. The CDR3 consists of 15 residues.

The gene calls are TRBV5-4 and TRBJ2-7, with D perhaps matching TRBD1 (5 bases). The V end lost 0 bases, the J end lost 3 bases, and 13 bases lay between the germline ends. The CDR3 contains 15 residues. Germline values: CDR1 SGHNT, CDR2 YYREEE (reference sequence). The CDR3 spells CASSLEAGIFYEQYF. The CDR3 DNA sequence: TGTGCCAGCAGCTTGGAGGCAGGGATATTCTACGAGCAGTACTTC.

This clone was counted between two and nine times. V usage is TRBV9 and J usage is TRBJ1-4, with TRBD1 identical over 10 bases. Per the germline V gene, CDR1 is SGDLS and CDR2 is YYNGEE. The CDR3 has 14 amino acids. V trimming: 6 bases; J trimming: 8 bases; junction bases outside the gene matches: 7. For the CDR3, the DNA is TGTGCCAGCACCTCAGGGACAGGGGTCGAAAAACTGTTTTTT. Amino acids: CASTSGTGVEKLFF.

The chain has TRBV4-3 and TRBJ1-2, with D possibly being TRBD1 (5 bases). From germline, CDR1 is LGHNA and CDR2 YSLEER. Trimming removed 0 bases from V and 4 bases from J, with 12 bases in between. CDR3 length: 15 amino acids. The CDR3 loop is CASSQDRGHFYGYTF. The CDR3 DNA reads TGCGCCAGCAGCCAAGATAGGGGCCACTTCTATGGCTACACCTTC.

This clone was found a few times. The chain combines TRBV29-1 with TRBJ1-1, with unresolved D. The V gene's germline CDR1 is SQVTM and CDR2 ANQGSEA. The CDR3 spans 13 residues. V was shortened by 4 bases and J by 1 base, with 10 bases between the two germline ends. The CDR3 region is CSVAPKRNTEAFF. As DNA, the CDR3 is TGCAGCGTTGCCCCGAAGAGGAACACTGAAGCTTTCTTT. Full variable domain (rest looked up from reference TRBV29-1 and TRBJ1-1): SAVISQKPSRDICQRGTSLTIQCQVDSQVTMMFWYRQQPGQSLTLIATANQGSEATYESGFVIDKFPISRPNLTFSTLTVSNMSPEDSSIYLCSVAPKRNTEAFFGQGTRLTVV.

This chain joins TRBV7-3 and TRBJ1-5; D not certain. Per the germline V gene, CDR1 is SGHTA and CDR2 is FQGTGA. The CDR3 loop spans 14 amino acids. Trimming took 1 base from V and 2 from J, leaving 6 bases between them. The CDR3 spells CASSLRRGNQPQHF. The CDR3 DNA follows: TGTGCCAGCAGCTTAAGGAGGGGCAATCAGCCCCAGCATTTT.

DNA of the CDR3: TGTGCCAGCTCACCCTGGGGGGCGAGGGGTCAGCCCCAGCATTTT. Encoded protein: CASSPWGARGQPQHF. The rearrangement joins TRBV18 to TRBJ1-5; D is perhaps TRBD1 (6 bases). CDR1 is KGHSH and CDR2 is LQKENI in the germline V gene. Between the trimmed V and J ends, which lost 3 bases and 6 bases, there was a span of 15 bases. The CDR3 has 15 residues.

The J gene is TRBJ2-1, the V gene TRBV7-2, with a tentative D call TRBD2 (6 bases). The ends were cut back, 3 bases at V and 0 bases at J, with 9 bases in the middle. This CDR3 contains 15 residues. CDR1 and CDR2 (germline): SGHTA, FQGNSA. The CDR3 DNA reads as TGTGCCAGCAGCTTTGACGGGAGCTCCTACAATGAGCAGTTCTTC. This codes for CASSFDGSSYNEQFF.

The CDR3 is CASSYGQGLVETQYF. DNA of the CDR3: TGTGCCAGCAGCTACGGACAGGGGCTGGTGGAGACCCAGTACTTC. V usage is TRBV7-6 and J usage is TRBJ2-5, with 9 bases matching TRBD1. Germline CDR1 reads SGHVS; CDR2 reads FNYEAQ. V gave up 4 bases and J gave up 5 bases; unmatched junction bases: 8. This CDR3 has 15 residues.